The present entry profiles one T cell receptor beta chain with its context. Participants' reported clinical history set cohort assignment. The length of the CDR3 is 13 residues. The V gene lost 2 bases and the J gene lost 8 bases, with 11 bases spanning the gap. CDR1 is SGHNT, CDR2 YYREEE, per germline (reference sequence). Data came from immunoSEQ multiplex PCR; TCRdb stores just in-frame clones and leaves some out. This sample has 300,000 to 400,000 clones, with approximately 88% found just once. This specimen comes from a study of blood T cell repertoires in COVID-19. Across the whole study: Whether acute or convalescent, the COVID-19 samples came from the United States, Italy and Spain.

V and J are TRBV5-4 and TRBJ2-1, with unresolved D. Sequencing used PBMCs or T cells enriched from blood (not recorded which). The source is a woman aged 25-40 years with acute COVID-19. Here the CDR3 reads CASSFIEADEQFF. The CDR3 coding sequence is TGTGCCAGCAGCTTTATCGAGGCGGATGAGCAGTTCTTC.